These 14 T cell receptor beta chains were all obtained from the same sample, sequenced in a study of T cells after yellow fever vaccination. TCRdb reprocessed the 5' RACE reads via MiXCR and lists one record per CDR3 protein. The repertoire consists of approximately 340,000 distinct CDR3 sequences, with about 8.7% occurring once and the leading ten covering around 17%. Sequences were derived from PBMCs, sampled on the day of the first yellow fever vaccination. The receptors derive from a man aged 18 to 29 who received the YFV17D yellow fever vaccine.

The chain joins TRBV24-1 to TRBJ2-2, with D perhaps matching TRBD1 or TRBD2 (6 bases each). Trimming stripped 1 base from V and 0 bases from J, with 11 bases between. Per germline, CDR1 KGHDR and CDR2 SFDVKD. There are 17 residues in the CDR3. The CDR3 DNA follows: TGTGCCACCAGTGATTTCGGGGGCGCGTCGAACACCGGGGAGCTGTTTTTT. This gives the protein CATSDFGGASNTGELFF.

This clonotype was detected only a few times. In nucleotides, the CDR3 is TGCAGTGCCCGGGACAGGGGGCTATTCGATTCACCCCTCCACTTT. This encodes CSARDRGLFDSPLHF. The chain has TRBV20-1 and TRBJ1-6, with 12 positions matching TRBD1. CDR1 and CDR2 from the germline V gene are DFQATT and SNEGSKA (reference sequence). The V and J ends lost 6 bases and 8 bases, in that order; junction bases with no gene match: 8. There are 15 residues in the CDR3.

This chain uses TRBV20-1 with TRBJ1-6, with TRBD1 matching over 8 bases. The J segment lost 0 bases and the V segment lost 0 bases, leaving 7 bases of the junction unmatched. This CDR3 is built from 18 residues. CDR1 and CDR2 from the germline V gene are DFQATT and SNEGSKA (reference sequence). The chain's CDR3 is CSARDRGQASSYNSPLHF. CDR3 nucleotides: TGCAGTGCTAGAGATAGGGGACAGGCAAGCTCCTATAATTCACCCCTCCACTTT.

The rearrangement links TRBV7-6 to TRBJ1-1; D is ambiguous. The CDR3 extends over 16 amino acids. The V end was cut by 4 bases, the J end by 1 base, with 16 bases between. Per germline, CDR1 SGHVS and CDR2 FNYEAQ. The CDR3 nucleotides read TGTGCCAGCAGCTCCTCACTGACCGGGTGGAACACTGAAGCTTTCTTT. Protein: CASSSSLTGWNTEAFF.

The chain is built from TRBV6-6 and TRBJ2-7, with D unresolved. Trimming took off 4 bases at V and 3 bases at J, with 7 bases between the two ends. CDR1 is MNHNY and CDR2 is SVGAGI in the germline V gene (reference sequence). This CDR3 has 12 residues. The CDR3 nucleotides read TGTGCCAGCAGTTCCGTCGGCTACGAGCAGTACGTC. Translated, it gives CASSSVGYEQYV.

This clonotype was seen at least ten times. V is TRBV6-1 and J is TRBJ2-3; 7 bases line up with TRBD1. From germline, CDR1 is MNHNS and CDR2 SASEGT. With V trimmed by 6 bases and J by 3 bases, 9 bases remained unmatched. The CDR3 has 15 amino acids. The CDR3 reads CASRTGTVSTDTQYF. CDR3 nucleotide sequence: TGTGCCAGCAGGACCGGGACAGTCAGTACAGATACGCAGTATTTT.

This clonotype has a count of ten or more. The chain recombines TRBV19 with TRBJ2-4; D is uncertain. CDR3 length: 14 residues. CDR1 LNHDA and CDR2 SQIVND come from the germline V gene (reference sequence). V gave up 8 bases and J gave up 1 base, with 12 bases separating them. The CDR3 protein is CASGERWAKNIQYF. As DNA, the CDR3 is TGTGCCAGTGGAGAACGTTGGGCCAAAAACATTCAGTACTTC.

The chain carries TRBV7-8 and TRBJ2-1; D is uncertain. Germline V CDR1 and CDR2: SGHVS, FQNEAQ. With 5 bases removed from V and 8 bases from J, the gap between germline ends came to 10 bases. The CDR3 has 12 amino acids. The CDR3 sequence: CASSPVQYEQFF. In DNA form, the CDR3 reads TGTGCCAGCAGCCCGGTTCAGTATGAGCAGTTCTTC.

This chain joins TRBV4-1 and TRBJ1-5, with TRBD1 matching 8 bases. CDR3 size: 17 residues. J lost 2 bases, V lost 0 bases, and 6 bases had no gene match. Per germline, CDR1 MGHRA and CDR2 YSYEKL. The CDR3 spells CASSQERTGRGNQPQHF. DNA of the CDR3: TGCGCCAGCAGCCAAGAGAGGACAGGGCGGGGCAATCAGCCCCAGCATTTT.

This clonotype was seen a handful of times. This chain links TRBV6-2 or TRBV6-3 with TRBJ2-3, with 7 bases that match TRBD2. Germline CDR1 and CDR2: MNHEY and SVGEGT. The V gene end was trimmed by 5 bases and the J gene end by 4 bases; junction bases not matched to a gene: 6. CDR3 size: 14 residues. CDR3: CASSTPLAADTQYF. For the CDR3, the DNA is TGTGCCAGCAGTACCCCCCTAGCGGCAGATACGCAGTATTTT.

This chain connects TRBV6-2 or TRBV6-3 to TRBJ1-5, with D perhaps matching TRBD1 (6 bases). The V and J ends lost 2 bases and 0 bases respectively, with 23 bases between them. CDR1 MNHEY and CDR2 SVGEGT come from the germline V gene. The CDR3 sequence is 20 residues long. CDR3 region: CASSYRLDRWAQDSNQPQHF. As DNA, the CDR3 is TGTGCCAGCAGTTACCGCCTAGACAGGTGGGCCCAGGATAGCAATCAGCCCCAGCATTTT.

V usage is TRBV6-5 and J usage is TRBJ2-1; 12 bases fit TRBD2. Losses at the gene ends were 2 bases for V and 6 bases for J; bases not matched to a gene: 8. Germline loops: CDR1 MNHEY, CDR2 SVGAGI. The CDR3 length is 17 residues. The CDR3, as DNA: TGTGCCAGCAGTTACGGACCCGGACTAGCGGGGCTCAATGAGCAGTTCTTC. Protein: CASSYGPGLAGLNEQFF.

This clonotype was detected only a few times. The rearrangement joins TRBV20-1 to TRBJ2-1, with a weak D call TRBD2 (6 bases). CDR3 length: 11 amino acids. V lost 5 bases, J lost 6 bases, and 8 bases lay in between. Per the germline V gene, CDR1 is DFQATT and CDR2 is SNEGSKA (reference sequence). The CDR3 nucleotides read TGCAGTGCTCAGACTAGCAATGAGCAGTTCTTC. Translating it yields CSAQTSNEQFF.

This clonotype was counted between two and nine times. J is TRBJ2-2 and V is TRBV18, with D hard to call. The length of the CDR3 is 15 residues. V lost 1 base to trimming and J lost 3 bases, with 9 bases between them. Germline V gives CDR1 KGHSH, CDR2 LQKENI. The CDR3 DNA reads TGTGCCAGCTCACCACAGGCTGGCCACACCGGGGAGCTGTTTTTT. Translation: CASSPQAGHTGELFF.